A single sample gave rise to the 17 T cell receptor beta chains below, sequenced in a study of CD8+ T cells in alopecia areata. Extracted from the samples, RNA was reverse transcribed into cDNA to serve as the sequencing template. TCRdb's table, derived via immunoSEQ multiplex PCR, lists solely in-frame clones and lacks some. The sample has approximately 280,000 clones; roughly 60% are singletons. This sample's treatment: oral pan-JAK inhibitor, 5-10 mg twice daily. The sample here was CD4+ T cells sorted from blood, taken at week 24, from a patient treated with tofacitinib. The receptors here all came from a human donor with alopecia areata.

The V gene is TRBV15, the J gene TRBJ1-6; a weak D match, TRBD1 (5 bases). The CDR3 consists of 18 residues. V gave up 1 base and J gave up 1 base, with 14 bases separating them. Per the germline V gene, CDR1 is LNHNV and CDR2 is YYDKDF (reference sequence). This chain's CDR3 is CATSRASIGGSYNSPLHF. The DNA of the CDR3 is TGTGCCACCAGCAGAGCCTCTATCGGGGGTTCCTATAATTCACCCCTCCACTTT.

This chain joins TRBV6-5 and TRBJ2-3; TRBD1 matches 7 bases. From germline, CDR1 is MNHEY and CDR2 SVGAGI. The trim removed 2 bases at V and 3 bases at J, leaving 2 bases unmatched. This CDR3 has 14 amino acids. The CDR3 sequence: CASSYDRETDTQYF. Written as DNA, the CDR3 is TGTGCCAGCAGTTACGACAGGGAGACAGATACGCAGTATTTT.

The chain employs TRBV30 and TRBJ2-1; 8 bases match TRBD2. The CDR3 length is 15 residues. Germline CDR1 reads GTSNPN; CDR2 reads SVGIG (reference sequence). With 0 bases clipped from V and 7 bases from J, the junction kept 8 bases outside the gene matches. The CDR3 DNA reads TGTGCCTGGAGTGTTGGGACTAGAGCGGGGAATGAGCAGTTCTTC. Translating gives CAWSVGTRAGNEQFF.

This clone was found a few times. The chain recombines TRBV29-1 with TRBJ2-2; D remains unclear. Germline assignment: CDR1 SQVTM and CDR2 ANQGSEA. Between the trimmed V and J ends, which lost 8 bases and 1 base, there was a span of 5 bases. The CDR3 has 11 residues. This CDR3 reads CSPWNTGELFF. The CDR3 nucleotides read TGCAGCCCTTGGAACACCGGGGAGCTGTTTTTT.

This chain joins TRBV2 and TRBJ1-6; D remains ambiguous. CDR3 length equals 15 residues. Germline loops: CDR1 SNHLY, CDR2 FYNNEI. With 2 bases removed from V and 10 bases from J, the gap between germline ends came to 15 bases. CDR3 DNA sequence: TGTGCCAGCAGTGAACAGAGAGCAGATTACTCACCCCTCCACTTT. Translated, it gives CASSEQRADYSPLHF.

The rearrangement joins TRBV30 to TRBJ2-2, with D unresolved. Per germline, CDR1 GTSNPN and CDR2 SVGIG (reference sequence). The V gene lost 4 bases and the J gene lost 6 bases, with 15 bases spanning the gap. The CDR3 has 14 residues. Written as DNA, the CDR3 is TGTGCCTGGATTGGCAGCCCTGGGGCCGGGGAGCTGTTTTTT. Protein sequence: CAWIGSPGAGELFF.

V and J are TRBV4-1 and TRBJ1-2; possibly TRBD1 for D (6 bases). The CDR3 is 14 amino acids. Germline V gives CDR1 MGHRA, CDR2 YSYEKL. V was cut by 1 base and J by 2 bases, with 8 bases left in between. CDR3 loop: CASSQGTENYGYTF. CDR3 nucleotide sequence: TGCGCCAGCAGCCAAGGGACAGAGAACTATGGCTACACCTTC.

The chain is built from TRBV15 and TRBJ1-1; D remains ambiguous. The V end was cut by 0 bases, the J end by 2 bases, with 13 bases between. The CDR3 length is 16 residues. CDR1 is LNHNV and CDR2 is YYDKDF in the germline V gene (reference sequence). CDR3 sequence (DNA): TGTGCCACCAGCAGAGACCCGGCACGGGGAAACACTGAAGCTTTCTTT. Translating it yields CATSRDPARGNTEAFF. Full variable domain (outside the CDR3, taken from reference TRBV15 and TRBJ1-1): DAMVIQNPRYQVTQFGKPVTLSCSQTLNHNVMYWYQQKSSQAPKLLFHYYDKDFNNEADTPDNFQSRRPNTSFCFLDIRSPGLGDTAMYLCATSRDPARGNTEAFFGQGTRLTVV.

CDR3 bases: TGTGCCTGGAAGGCAACAGGGACAGATACGCAGTATTTT. Translation gives CAWKATGTDTQYF. This chain connects TRBV30 to TRBJ2-3, with a weak D call TRBD1 (6 bases). Trimming shortened V by 4 bases and J by 3 bases, and 11 bases separated the two germline ends. Per the germline V gene, CDR1 is GTSNPN and CDR2 is SVGIG (reference sequence). The CDR3 loop spans 13 amino acids.

This sequence joins TRBV2 and TRBJ2-7; 14 nucleotides agree with TRBD2. CDR3 size: 16 residues. CDR1 SNHLY and CDR2 FYNNEI come from the germline V gene. J lost 4 bases, V lost 6 bases, and 8 bases had no gene match. CDR3 sequence reads: CASRATRLAGGYEQYF. In DNA form, the CDR3 reads TGTGCCAGCAGGGCTACTAGACTAGCGGGGGGGTACGAGCAGTACTTC.

This sequence joins TRBV9 and TRBJ1-1; tentatively, D is TRBD1 (5 bases). The V gene lost 2 bases and the J gene lost 0 bases, with 17 bases spanning the gap. The V gene's germline CDR1 is SGDLS and CDR2 YYNGEE. This CDR3 is built from 17 residues. CDR3 DNA: TGTGCCAGCAGCGTTCTGGTCGGGACGGGAATGAACACTGAAGCTTTCTTT. As protein: CASSVLVGTGMNTEAFF.

V gene TRBV5-6 combines with J gene TRBJ2-7, with D maybe TRBD2 (5 bases). The CDR3 extends over 15 amino acids. CDR1 is SGHDT and CDR2 is YYEEEE in the germline V gene. V lost 0 bases and J lost 1, with 11 bases in between. In DNA form, the CDR3 reads TGTGCCAGCAGCTTGGGGCCGGCGGGTTCCTACGAGCAGTACTTC. This sequence encodes CASSLGPAGSYEQYF.

The chain uses TRBV28 and TRBJ1-2; 7 bases line up with TRBD1. The V gene's germline CDR1 is MDHEN and CDR2 SYDVKM. After removal of 5 bases from V and 4 bases from J, the junction contained 10 bases not matched to a gene. The CDR3 sequence is 15 residues long. CDR3 DNA: TGTGCCAGCAGTCCCGCGACACAGGGGAGCTATGGCTACACCTTC. It yields the protein CASSPATQGSYGYTF.

The chain carries TRBV5-1 and TRBJ2-7; maybe TRBD1 (6 bases). Trimming removed 2 bases at V and 0 bases at J, with 12 bases between. Germline values: CDR1 SGHRS, CDR2 YFSETQ. CDR3 size: 15 residues. CDR3 DNA sequence: TGCGCCAGCAGCTTACAGGGTCAGAGCTCCTACGAGCAGTACTTC. It encodes CASSLQGQSSYEQYF.

The V and J genes are TRBV30 and TRBJ2-5; D gene uncertain. The CDR3 length is 12 residues. The germline V gene encodes CDR1 GTSNPN and CDR2 SVGIG (reference sequence). Trimming removed 3 bases from V and 4 bases from J, with 9 bases in between. DNA for the CDR3: TGTGCCTGGAGAAGGCCCAGAGAGACCCAGTACTTC. Protein: CAWRRPRETQYF.

The CDR3 is CASAGDSSGANVLTF. CDR3 coding DNA: TGTGCCAGCGCCGGAGACAGCTCTGGGGCCAACGTCCTGACTTTC. The chain couples TRBV28 to TRBJ2-6; D possibly corresponds to TRBD1 (5 bases). The germline gives CDR1 MDHEN, CDR2 SYDVKM. CDR3 length: 15 residues. The germline V and J ends were trimmed by 8 bases and 0 bases, with 11 bases remaining between them.

The V gene is TRBV4-1, the J gene TRBJ2-3, with 7 bases aligning to TRBD1. Germline-derived CDR1 and CDR2 are MGHRA and YSYEKL. The CDR3 is 18 residues long. V lost 1 base to trimming and J lost 5 bases; unmatched junction nucleotides: 15. CDR3 in DNA: TGCGCCAGCAGCCAAGGGGGCGGTCAAGGGGGCTGGAGAGATACGCAGTATTTT. Its protein product is CASSQGGGQGGWRDTQYF.